This record looks at one T cell receptor (beta chain) sequence and its context. Its antigen is still unknown. Qualities for individual bases were not recorded, and no much larger clone is one base off. Ends trimmed: V by 1 base, J by 5 bases; bases unmatched to a gene: 8. The germline V gene gives CDR1 as SGHVS and CDR2 as FQNEAQ. The CDR3 sequence holds 17 residues, the cysteine and phenylalanine included. Only the CDR3 part of the read is kept: 51 bases, read in frame from the first base. This sample is part of a study of shared clonotypes between healthy human individuals (TCRdb year 2020). In terms of the full investigation: A few men and a couple of women, aged 18 to 49 years, made up the cohort. Leukapheresis yielded between about 0.94 and 8.9 billion PBMCs per donor. To increase sequencing depth and limit assay-specific biases, different laboratories used diverse techniques to prepare libraries and sequence TCR repertoires. To estimate repertoire size and how much clonotype sharing occurs between individuals, the study deeply sequenced the blood TCR repertoires of 5 or 6 healthy adults. For each donor, CD4 naive and CD4 memory were each run on three plates, CD8 naive on two plates, and CD8 memory on one plate. Paper-wide results and their limitations: Pairwise subsampling indicated that sequencing depth was expected to affect the degree of clonotype sharing among donors. The small number of donors limited the genetic and exposure-history diversity represented. Only blood was sampled, and tissue TCR repertoires likely differ from those in blood. When four donors were compared, the shared fraction of clonotypes was about 5% for naive CD4, around 3.5% for naive CD8, about 2.4% for memory CD4, and approximately 0.4% for memory CD8. Clonotypes shared by all four sorted-subset donors showed higher generation probabilities than non-shared clonotypes. Naive subsets generally had larger estimated clonotype richness than memory subsets. Rarefaction of sorted-subset datasets indicated incomplete sequencing despite the large sequencing depth.

Using the deep immunoSEQ assay, multiplex PCR amplified TCR CDR3 regions from genomic DNA. Extracted genomic DNA from each cell subset was distributed evenly across all wells of several immunoSEQ 96-well plates, and each plate was treated as a replicate. Each replicate PCR for sorted subsets received around 0.2 ug genomic DNA, equal to some 32,000 T cell genomes. Purified libraries were measured with a Qubit 3.0 fluorometer, size-checked on a Bioanalyzer 2100, and measured again with the KAPA Library Quantification kit. Each immunoSEQ 96-well plate was sequenced on its own single-read 150-cycle Illumina NextSeq 550 flow cell. The authors' analysis ran thus. Because the immunoSEQ output included only junctional sequences and no quality scores, the filtering could not be the same as the filtering used for full-length reads. Sequences were annotated with PyIR, a Python wrapper for IgBLAST v1.9, and V/J genes and CDR3 were assigned using IMGT germline references. Any read was removed if the V/J assignment was weak (E-value above 1e-6), the CDR3 was missing, or the read contained stop codons, out-of-frame junctions, or ambiguous translated residues. V3J clonotypes were defined as sequences sharing the same inferred V gene, J gene, and CDR3 amino acid sequence. Percentage overlap between repertoires was calculated by dividing the number of shared unique clonotypes by the size of the smaller repertoire. RTK rarefaction, the Chao1 estimator, and Recon v2.1 estimates of unobserved clonotypes were used to assess repertoire richness. For all TCRbeta clonotypes obtained by the gDNA method from a handful of donors, generation probabilities were computed with OLGA. What TCRdb holds here is the immuneACCESS table cut down to in-frame rearrangements. Part of the clones is not present; checked against another copy, under half of the missing clones reflect an unresolved V gene, and the others are unexplained. D and trimming come from the DNA, and the V and J calls and clone size come from that table. This sample lists under 600,000 clones; roughly 97% were detected once. The ten largest clones take up 0.045% to 0.07% of the sample.

Healthy HIV-negative adults with no recently reported acute infections or vaccinations were included as donors. Every donor was a Caucasian adult residing in Nashville, Tennessee, USA. CD4+ T cells were enriched by magnetic negative selection; naive cells were then positively selected on CD45RA, and the negative fraction formed the memory subset. Blood was obtained by leukapheresis, after which PBMCs were separated by Ficoll-Histopaque density gradient centrifugation and cryopreserved in liquid nitrogen vapor phase. Analytical flow cytometry was used to check the purity and quantity of every magnetically sorted T cell population. Genomic DNA was isolated from each sorted fraction and quantified by UV absorbance on a Nanodrop 2000c.

This TCR derives from a woman aged 30 to 39 in good health. This sequence uses TRBV7-8 and TRBJ2-2, with TRBD2 matching 9 junction bases. The sequenced sample consisted of naive CD4+ T cells sorted from blood. What this sample's cell subset or site label stands for: CD45RA+ positively selected. The CDR3 region reads CASSLDGRGRGTGELFF. The bases read TGTGCCAGCAGCTTAGATGGCCGCGGGAGGGGAACCGGGGAGCTGTTTTTT.